This record looks at one T cell receptor (beta chain) sequence and its context. Which antigen it targets is not known. The input lacks base qualities; no much larger clone sits a single base away. Other DNA sequences in the sample encode the same CDR3. The data stem from a study of shared clonotypes between healthy human individuals (TCRdb year 2020). As for the study more broadly: The cohort comprised two women and three men aged 18 to 49 years. For each donor, CD4 naive and CD4 memory were each run on three plates, CD8 naive on two plates, and CD8 memory on one plate. To estimate repertoire size and how much clonotypes are shared between individuals, the study performed deep sequencing of blood TCR repertoires from 4 to 6 healthy adults. To increase sequencing depth and limit assay-specific biases, different laboratories used diverse techniques to prepare libraries and sequence TCR repertoires. Each donor's leukapheresis produced roughly between roughly 0.85 and 9 billion PBMCs. Results the study describes overall, beyond this receptor: Naive subsets generally had larger estimated clonotype richness than memory subsets. When a handful of donors were compared, the shared fraction of clonotypes was roughly 5% for naive CD4, more than 3% for naive CD8, roughly 2.5% for memory CD4, and roughly 0.4% for memory CD8. Incomplete sequencing was indicated by rarefaction of sorted-subset datasets, despite the large sequencing depth. Compared with non-shared clonotypes, the clonotypes found in all four sorted-subset donors had higher generation probabilities. Based on pairwise subsampling, the degree of clonotype sharing among donors was expected to be affected by sequencing depth. Because the study included a small number of donors, the genetic and exposure-history diversity represented was limited. Only blood was sampled, and tissue TCR repertoires likely differ from those in blood.

Its CDR3 holds 11 amino acids, cysteine through phenylalanine. Of all the DNA, just the CDR3 is kept, 33 bases in frame from base 1. Via the germline V gene, CDR1 is MNHEY and CDR2 SVGAGI. Trimming takes 4 bases from V and 5 bases from J, and the germline ends sit 5 bases apart. For the CD8 naive samples, CD45RO-negative cells were positively selected for CCR7, yielding a CD45RA+CCR7+ population from which TemRA cells were excluded. The donors were healthy, HIV-negative adults with no recently reported acute infections or vaccinations. Every donor was a Caucasian adult residing in Nashville, Tennessee, USA. After blood collection by leukapheresis, PBMCs were isolated using Ficoll-Histopaque density gradient centrifugation and then cryopreserved in the vapor phase of liquid nitrogen. Analytical flow cytometry was used to check the purity and quantity of every magnetically sorted T cell population. Genomic DNA was isolated from each sorted fraction and quantified by UV absorbance on a Nanodrop 2000c.

TCR CDR3 regions were amplified from genomic DNA by multiplex PCR using the deep immunoSEQ assay. Extracted genomic DNA from each cell subset was distributed evenly across all wells of several immunoSEQ 96-well plates, and each plate was treated as a replicate. For sorted subsets, approximately 200 ng of genomic DNA, equivalent to 25,000 to 30,000 T cell genomes, went into each replicate PCR. Purified libraries were measured with a Qubit 3.0 fluorometer, size-checked on a Bioanalyzer 2100, and measured again with the KAPA Library Quantification kit. Every immunoSEQ 96-well plate was sequenced on a separate single-read 150-cycle Illumina NextSeq 550 flow cell. Regarding the original processing steps: Because the immunoSEQ output included only junctional sequences and no quality scores, the filtering could not be the same as the filtering used for full-length reads. To assign V/J genes and CDR3, sequences were annotated against IMGT germline references using PyIR, a Python wrapper for IgBLAST v1.9. Reads were removed for weak V/J assignments (E-value above 1e-6), missing CDR3, stop codons, out-of-frame junctions, or ambiguous translated residues. V3J clonotypes were defined as sequences sharing the same inferred V gene, J gene, and CDR3 amino acid sequence. To compute the percentage overlap between repertoires, the number of shared unique clonotypes was divided by the size of the smaller repertoire. RTK rarefaction, the Chao1 estimator, and Recon v2.1 estimates of unobserved clonotypes were used to assess repertoire richness. Generation probabilities were computed with OLGA for all TCRbeta clonotypes obtained by the gDNA method from several donors. Entries here come from immuneACCESS through TCRdb and include only in-frame sequences with V and J called. Some clones fail to appear in such tables; in the studies checked, an unresolved V gene covers under half of the shortfall, and the cause of the remainder is unknown. That table supplies the V and J calls and clone size; D and trimming were determined from the DNA. Here the sample has 1.5 million to 2.5 million clones; about 94% occur a single time. In total, the top ten clones hold more than 0.9% of the sample.

This TCR was sampled from a young man in good health. Specimen: naive CD8+ T cells sorted from blood. Interpreted using the paper, the cell subset or site label stands for: CD45RA+CCR7+. Rearrangement joined TRBV6-5 to TRBJ1-1, and perhaps TRBD1 as D gene, on 5 matching bases. The nucleotides read TGTGCCAGCAGTTCAGGGACTGAAGCTTTCTTT. It translates to CASSSGTEAFF.